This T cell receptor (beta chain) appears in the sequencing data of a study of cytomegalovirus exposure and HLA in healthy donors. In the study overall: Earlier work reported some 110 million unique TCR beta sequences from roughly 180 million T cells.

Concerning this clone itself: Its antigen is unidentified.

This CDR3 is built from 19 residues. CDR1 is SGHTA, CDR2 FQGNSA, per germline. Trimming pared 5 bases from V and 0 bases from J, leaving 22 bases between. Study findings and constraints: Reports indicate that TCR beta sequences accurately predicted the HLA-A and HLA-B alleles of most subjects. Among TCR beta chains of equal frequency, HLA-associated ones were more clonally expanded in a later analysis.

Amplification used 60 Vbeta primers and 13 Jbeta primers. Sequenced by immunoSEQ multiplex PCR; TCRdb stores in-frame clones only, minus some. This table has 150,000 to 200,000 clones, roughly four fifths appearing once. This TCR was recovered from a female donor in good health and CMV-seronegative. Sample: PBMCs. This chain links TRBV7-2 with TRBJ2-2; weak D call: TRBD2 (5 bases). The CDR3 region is CASSHLLWSGGPNTGELFF. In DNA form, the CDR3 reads TGTGCCAGCAGCCACCTGTTATGGTCGGGCGGGCCGAACACCGGGGAGCTGTTTTTT.